The sequence of this TCR beta chain was determined in a study of T cell responses to AZD1222 COVID-19 vaccine. Data came from immunoSEQ multiplex PCR; TCRdb stores just in-frame clones and leaves some out. Seen here are tens of thousands of clones, more than 60% observed once, and the top ten hold around 6.6%. V was pared by 5 bases and J by 4 bases, with 9 bases between. The germline gives CDR1 SGHAT, CDR2 FQNNGV. The CDR3 consists of 12 residues. The rearrangement uses TRBV11-2 and TRBJ2-7; D is uncertain. The sequence derives from an adult in good health. The sequencing here drew on peripheral blood, taken on day 0 of AZD1222 vaccination. The DNA for the CDR3 is TGTGCCAGCAGCCACCCGAATTACGAGCAGTACTTC. Amino acids: CASSHPNYEQYF.